The T cell receptor beta chain described here comes from a study of PD-L1 blockade in urothelial cancer. As for the study in general: Patients began atezolizumab, 1,200 mg intravenously every 3 weeks, in about 2014. Before enrollment, 0 to 3 chemotherapy regimens had been given to patients. Analyses used blood from 3 weeks (second dose) and 6 weeks after treatment start. The study's findings and limits: Pretreatment TCR clonality in blood, when below the median, was predictive of better survival.

The CDR3 sequence is 14 residues long. The V end was cut by 1 base, the J end by 4 bases, with 10 bases between. The V gene's germline CDR1 is PRHDT and CDR2 FYEKMQ (reference sequence). TCRdb keeps only in-frame clones here, not all; method: immunoSEQ multiplex PCR. The sample has 25,000 to 35,000 clones, 70% to 80% seen once. Comments on this clone: Its antigen remains unknown.

The sample's time point: peripheral blood 6 weeks after treatment start. This chain links TRBV13 with TRBJ1-2, with a weak D call TRBD1 (5 bases). The clonotype comes from a man in his 70s with urothelial cancer. This specimen consisted of PBMCs, obtained around atezolizumab (anti-PD-L1) treatment. The CDR3 loop is CASSLVGQSYGYTF. CDR3 coding DNA: TGTGCCAGCAGCTTAGTGGGGCAGAGCTATGGCTACACCTTC.